The clone carrying this T cell receptor (beta chain) has ten or more counts. The sample belongs to a study of T-cell memory formation after mild COVID-19. V lost 0 bases and J lost 9; bases outside the gene matches: 15. This CDR3 contains 18 residues. The germline gives CDR1 SGHTA, CDR2 FQGNSA. One entry per CDR3 protein, called by TCRdb with MiXCR from the 5' RACE reads. This table holds roughly 300,000 distinct CDR3 sequences, about 16% found once. The clonotype comes from a man in his late teens or twenties who had mild COVID-19 (a few samples of this study predate the infection). Cell type and time point are not known. Material for sequencing was PBMCs or a T cell subset sorted from them (not recorded which). This sequence joins TRBV7-2 and TRBJ2-1; 9 bases are shared with TRBD2. The CDR3 DNA is TGTGCCAGCAGCTTAGCGATTTTGGCGGGGGGGCTCTTTTTTGAGCAGTTCTTC. It is translated as CASSLAILAGGLFFEQFF.